These 9 T cell receptor beta chains originate from one sample sequenced in a study of blood T cell repertoires in COVID-19. Assay: immunoSEQ multiplex PCR; the TCRdb copy retains only in-frame clones and omits some. The sample lists 140,000 to 150,000 clones, roughly 88% occurring once. The source material was PBMCs or T cells enriched from blood (not recorded which). The receptors come from a woman between 25 and 40 years old with acute COVID-19.

The V and J genes are TRBV4-3 and TRBJ2-5, with 9 bases matching TRBD1. CDR1 is LGHNA, CDR2 YSLEER, per germline. The CDR3 is 13 residues long. V was pared by 5 bases and J by 3 bases, with 1 base of the junction left unmatched. DNA for the CDR3: TGCGCCAGCAGCGGGGACAGGGAAGAGACCCAGTACTTC. Protein product: CASSGDREETQYF.

V and J are TRBV5-1 and TRBJ2-3; D perhaps matches TRBD1 (6 bases). Germline V gene lookup returns CDR1 SGHRS and CDR2 YFSETQ. Trimming stripped 4 bases from V and 11 bases from J, with 11 bases between. The CDR3 covers 11 residues. In nucleotides, the CDR3 is TGCGCCAGCAGCCAGGACAGTTGGCAGTATTTT. Protein: CASSQDSWQYF.

Remarks on this clone: The sample has other DNA sequences that encode this CDR3 too. The V and J genes are TRBV5-4 and TRBJ2-5; 7 bases align to TRBD2. V dropped 4 bases and J dropped 5; count of bases not matched to a gene: 8. The CDR3 is made up of 14 amino acids. Germline V gene data show CDR1 as SGHNT and CDR2 as YYREEE (reference sequence). CDR3 in amino acids: CASSGLGSGETQYF. In DNA form, the CDR3 reads TGTGCCAGCAGCGGACTAGGGTCCGGCGAGACCCAGTACTTC.

This chain uses TRBV19 with TRBJ1-6; 10 bases map to TRBD1. Trimming took 6 bases from V and 5 from J; bases not matched to a gene: 1. CDR1 LNHDA and CDR2 SQIVND come from the germline V gene (reference sequence). The CDR3 totals 14 residues. CDR3 nucleotide sequence: TGTGCCAGTAGCGACAGGGGGCATAATTCACCCCTCCACTTT. Protein: CASSDRGHNSPLHF.

V is TRBV20-1 and J is TRBJ2-1; possibly TRBD2 for D (5 bases). The CDR3 runs 11 residues. V gave up 6 bases and J gave up 5 bases, with 8 bases separating them. CDR1 is DFQATT and CDR2 is SNEGSKA in the germline V gene (reference sequence). The CDR3 protein is CSAHGNNEQFF. CDR3 in DNA: TGCAGTGCCCACGGGAACAATGAGCAGTTCTTC.

The chain employs TRBV29-1 and TRBJ2-1; 8 bases are shared with TRBD2. This CDR3 has 16 residues. Trimming at V came to 4 bases and at J to 6 bases, leaving 14 bases not matched to a gene. Germline-derived CDR1 and CDR2 are SQVTM and ANQGSEA. CDR3 protein: CSVGTSGTLWGNEQFF. CDR3 sequence (DNA): TGCAGCGTTGGTACTAGCGGAACCCTATGGGGCAATGAGCAGTTCTTC.

The chain links TRBV6-1 to TRBJ1-1; 11 bases match TRBD1. V was clipped by 2 bases and J by 1 base; unmatched bases: 9. The CDR3 is 18 residues long. In germline, CDR1 is MNHNS, CDR2 SASEGT. CDR3 sequence: CASSESTGQGAKNTEAFF. The CDR3 DNA sequence: TGTGCCAGCAGTGAATCAACAGGACAGGGGGCGAAGAACACTGAAGCTTTCTTT.

The chain is built from TRBV27 and TRBJ2-3, with D possibly TRBD2 on 6 matching bases. This CDR3 contains 14 residues. The V gene's germline CDR1 is MNHEY and CDR2 SMNVEV (reference sequence). The germline V and J ends were trimmed by 3 bases and 3 bases, with 10 bases remaining between them. CDR3 region: CASSFAGRTDTQYF. CDR3 bases: TGTGCCAGCAGTTTTGCGGGACGGACAGATACGCAGTATTTT.

This rearrangement joins TRBV11-3 to TRBJ2-5; 11 bases are shared with TRBD2. V was pared by 4 bases and J by 4 bases, with 5 bases of the junction left unmatched. CDR1 and CDR2 from the germline V gene are SGHNT and YENEEA. The CDR3 runs 15 residues. CDR3 DNA: TGTGCCAGCAGCTCCTCCGGACTAGCGGGAGAGACCCAGTACTTC. Translated, it gives CASSSSGLAGETQYF. The entire variable domain, with the rest obtained from reference TRBV11-3 and TRBJ2-5, is as follows: EAGVVQSPRYKIIEKKQPVAFWCNPISGHNTLYWYLQNLGQGPELLIRYENEEAVDDSQLPKDRFSAERLKGVDSTLKIQPAELGDSAVYLCASSSSGLAGETQYFGPGTRLLVL.